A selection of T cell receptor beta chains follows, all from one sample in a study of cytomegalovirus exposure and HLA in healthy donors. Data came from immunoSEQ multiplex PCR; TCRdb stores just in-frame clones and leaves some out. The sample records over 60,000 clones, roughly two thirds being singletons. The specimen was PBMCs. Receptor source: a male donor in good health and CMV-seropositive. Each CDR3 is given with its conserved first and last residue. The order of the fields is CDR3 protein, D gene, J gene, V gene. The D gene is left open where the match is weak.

cdr3_aa: CASSPQGQGPANYGYTF
d_call: TRBD1
j_call: TRBJ1-2
v_call: TRBV18

cdr3_aa: CASRQGGGYNEQFF
d_call: -
j_call: TRBJ2-1
v_call: TRBV27

cdr3_aa: CASSFRDRTQPQHF
d_call: -
j_call: TRBJ1-5
v_call: TRBV7-2

cdr3_aa: CASSTLSTEAFF
d_call: -
j_call: TRBJ1-1
v_call: TRBV11-2

cdr3_aa: CASSGTGTSGIQGTDTQYF
d_call: TRBD2
j_call: TRBJ2-3
v_call: TRBV6-1

cdr3_aa: CASSLATGLSNEKLFF
d_call: -
j_call: TRBJ1-4
v_call: TRBV7-2

cdr3_aa: CASSQPSLGGGTGSETQYF
d_call: -
j_call: TRBJ2-5
v_call: TRBV4-1

cdr3_aa: CASSDSSGAGELFF
d_call: TRBD2
j_call: TRBJ2-2
v_call: TRBV6-4

cdr3_aa: CASSLVPGTGELFF
d_call: -
j_call: TRBJ2-2
v_call: TRBV5-1

cdr3_aa: CASSLRGNYGYTF
d_call: -
j_call: TRBJ1-2
v_call: TRBV5-6

cdr3_aa: CAISERGYEQYF
d_call: -
j_call: TRBJ2-7
v_call: TRBV10-3

cdr3_aa: CASTSGLAVGYEQFF
d_call: TRBD2
j_call: TRBJ2-1
v_call: TRBV13

cdr3_aa: CASKPQRTGTNSPLHF
d_call: TRBD1
j_call: TRBJ1-6
v_call: TRBV2

cdr3_aa: CASSYLPGEAGNTIYF
d_call: -
j_call: TRBJ1-3
v_call: TRBV6-6

cdr3_aa: CASSFNSNEQFF
d_call: -
j_call: TRBJ2-1
v_call: TRBV27

cdr3_aa: CASSEGLYGYTF
d_call: -
j_call: TRBJ1-2
v_call: TRBV6-1

cdr3_aa: CASSFLGDSPLHF
d_call: -
j_call: TRBJ1-6
v_call: TRBV11-2